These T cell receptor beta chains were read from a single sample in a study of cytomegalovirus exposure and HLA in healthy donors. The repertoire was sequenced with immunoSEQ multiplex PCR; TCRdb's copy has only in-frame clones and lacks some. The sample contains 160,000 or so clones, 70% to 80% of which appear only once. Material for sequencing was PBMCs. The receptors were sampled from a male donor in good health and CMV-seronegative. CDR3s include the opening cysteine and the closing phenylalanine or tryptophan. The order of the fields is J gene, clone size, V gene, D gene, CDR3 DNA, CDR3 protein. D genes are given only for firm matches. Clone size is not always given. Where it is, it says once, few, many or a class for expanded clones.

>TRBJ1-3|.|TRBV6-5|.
TGTGCCAGCAGTCCTTCGTGGCAGAGGGACACCATATATTTT
CASSPSWQRDTIYF
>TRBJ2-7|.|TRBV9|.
TGTGCCAGCAGCCCCGCCGGTTCCTACGAGCAGTACTTC
CASSPAGSYEQYF
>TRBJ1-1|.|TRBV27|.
TGTGCCAGCAGTCCTGGACATTCTGAAGCTTTCTTT
CASSPGHSEAFF
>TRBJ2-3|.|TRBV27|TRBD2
TGTGCCAGCAGTTTGGGAGGGAGCGGGACAGATACGCAGTATTTT
CASSLGGSGTDTQYF
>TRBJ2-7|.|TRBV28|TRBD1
TGTGCCAGCAGCAAAACTGGACAGGGGAAAACCTACGAGCAGTACTTC
CASSKTGQGKTYEQYF
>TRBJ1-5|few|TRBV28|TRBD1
TGTGCCAGCAGCACCTGGACAGGGGGCGTTCAGCCCCAGCATTTT
CASSTWTGGVQPQHF
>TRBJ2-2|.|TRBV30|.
TGTGCCTGGAGGTGGGCAGGGTATCACACCGGGGAGCTGTTTTTT
CAWRWAGYHTGELFF
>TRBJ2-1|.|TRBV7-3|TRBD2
TGTGCCAGCAGCTTGGGGACTAGCGGGTATAATGAGCAGTTCTTC
CASSLGTSGYNEQFF
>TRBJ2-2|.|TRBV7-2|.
TGTGCCAGCAGCTTAGTGGGGGGTACTAACACCGGGGAGCTGTTTTTT
CASSLVGGTNTGELFF
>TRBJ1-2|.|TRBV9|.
TGTGCCAGCAGCGCCCTAGGGACAACCTATGGCTACACCTTC
CASSALGTTYGYTF
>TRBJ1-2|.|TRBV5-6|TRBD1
TGTGCCAGCAGCCCGGGACAGGGGACCTATGGCTACACCTTC
CASSPGQGTYGYTF
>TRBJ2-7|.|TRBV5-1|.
TGCGCCAGCAGCTTGAGTACAGGGTGGAACGAGCAGTACTTC
CASSLSTGWNEQYF
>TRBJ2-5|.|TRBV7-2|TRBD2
TGTGCCAGCAGCTCGACTAGCGGGGGGGCCAGAGAGACCCAGTACTTC
CASSSTSGGARETQYF
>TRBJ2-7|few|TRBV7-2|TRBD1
TGTGCCAGCAGCTTAGATCGGGACAGGGGGCTCGAGCAGTACTTC
CASSLDRDRGLEQYF
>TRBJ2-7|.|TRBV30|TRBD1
TGTGCCTGGACCGACAGGGCTCGCACCTACGAGCAGTACTTC
CAWTDRARTYEQYF
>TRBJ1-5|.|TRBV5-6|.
TGTGCCAGCAGCTCAACAGGAGGACAGCAGAATCAGCCCCAGCATTTT
CASSSTGGQQNQPQHF
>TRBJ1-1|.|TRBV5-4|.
TGTGCCAGCAGCTTGATCGGTATGAACACTGAAGCTTTCTTT
CASSLIGMNTEAFF
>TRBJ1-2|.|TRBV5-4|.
TGTGCCAGCAGCTTGGGGGGGCGCAACTATGGCTACACCTTC
CASSLGGRNYGYTF
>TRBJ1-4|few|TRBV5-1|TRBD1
TGCGCCAGCAGCTTCGGGACAGGGAGAAATGAAAAACTGTTTTTT
CASSFGTGRNEKLFF
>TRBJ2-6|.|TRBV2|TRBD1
TGTGCCAGCAGTGAATTCGGACAGGGGGCGCAATCAGGGGCCAACGTCCTGACTTTC
CASSEFGQGAQSGANVLTF
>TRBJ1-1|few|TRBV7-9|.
TGTGCCAGCAGCCGAGGTCAGGAAGCTTTCTTT
CASSRGQEAFF
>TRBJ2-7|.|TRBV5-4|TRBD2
TGTGCCAGCAGCTTGCGCGGGGGGCGAGGCTACGAGCAGTACTTC
CASSLRGGRGYEQYF
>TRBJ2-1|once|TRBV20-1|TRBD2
TGCAGTGCGGGGGGACTAGGCAAGCAGTTCTTC
CSAGGLGKQFF
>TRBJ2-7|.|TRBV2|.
TGTGCCAGCTCAAGGGACACCTCCTACGAGCAGTACTTC
CASSRDTSYEQYF
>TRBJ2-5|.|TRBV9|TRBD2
TGTGCCAGCAGCGCCGGGACTAGCGGCGTGGAGGAGACCCAGTACTTC
CASSAGTSGVEETQYF
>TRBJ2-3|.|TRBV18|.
TGTGCCAGCTCACCGACGAGACTAGCAGATACGCAGTATTTT
CASSPTRLADTQYF
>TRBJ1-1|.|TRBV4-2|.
TGTGCCAGCAAGTTACAGAGCCACACTGAAGCTTTCTTT
CASKLQSHTEAFF
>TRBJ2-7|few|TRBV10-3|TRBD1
TGTGCCATCAGCGCCGGGACAGACTACGAGCAGTACTTC
CAISAGTDYEQYF
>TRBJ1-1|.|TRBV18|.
TGTGCCAGCTCACCACCGAACAGTCCGAACACTGAAGCTTTCTTT
CASSPPNSPNTEAFF
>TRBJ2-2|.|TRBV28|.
TGTGCCACCAAACCGGGACAACTAACCGGGGAGCTGTTTTTT
CATKPGQLTGELFF
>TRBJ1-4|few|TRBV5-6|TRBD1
TGTGCCAGCAGCCTCCTCCGGACAGGGTTCTCAACTAATGAAAAACTGTTTTTT
CASSLLRTGFSTNEKLFF
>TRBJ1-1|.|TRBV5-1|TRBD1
TGCGCCAGCAGCTTGCGGAAAGGGGGCAACACTGAAGCTTTCTTT
CASSLRKGGNTEAFF
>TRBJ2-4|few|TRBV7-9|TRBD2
TGTGCCAGCAGCTTTGGGACTAGCGGGAACATTCAGTACTTC
CASSFGTSGNIQYF
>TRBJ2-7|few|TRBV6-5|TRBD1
TGTGCCAGCAGCTCCAGACAGGGGGCTTCCTACGAGCAGTACTTC
CASSSRQGASYEQYF
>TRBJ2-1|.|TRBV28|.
TGTGCCAGCAGTCCCTCCAGTGAGCAGTTCTTC
CASSPSSEQFF
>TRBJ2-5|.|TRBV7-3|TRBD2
TGTGCCAGCAGCTTAGGGTTTTCCGGGGGGGCTGAGACCCAGTACTTC
CASSLGFSGGAETQYF
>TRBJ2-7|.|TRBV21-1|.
TGTGCCAGCAGCAGGACTTCGGGGGGGACCGAGCAGTACTTC
CASSRTSGGTEQYF
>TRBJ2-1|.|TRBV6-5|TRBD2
TGTGCCAGCAGTTTCCGAGCGGGAGAGCGTTACAATGAGCAGTTCTTC
CASSFRAGERYNEQFF
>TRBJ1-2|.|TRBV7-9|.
TGTGCCAGCAGCTTAGGGACAGACTATGGCTACACCTTC
CASSLGTDYGYTF
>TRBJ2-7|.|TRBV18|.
TGTGCCAGCTCACCAAGACAGGACGAGCAGTACTTC
CASSPRQDEQYF
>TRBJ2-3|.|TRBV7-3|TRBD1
TGTGCCAGCAGCTCGGGGACAGGGATCGGGGGAGATACGCAGTATTTT
CASSSGTGIGGDTQYF
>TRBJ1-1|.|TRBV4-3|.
TGCGCCAGCAGCCAAGGCCCGGGACAGAACACTGAAGCTTTCTTT
CASSQGPGQNTEAFF
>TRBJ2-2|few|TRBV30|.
TGTGCCTGGAGTGTAGAGGTCGGGGAGCTGTTTTTT
CAWSVEVGELFF
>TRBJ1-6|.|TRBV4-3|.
TGCGCCAGCAGCCAAGATTGGGGCAGGGTCGATTCACCCCTCCACTTT
CASSQDWGRVDSPLHF
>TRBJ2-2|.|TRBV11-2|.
TGTGCCAGCACCCGACGGGCGGGGATACACACCGGGGAGCTGTTTTTT
CASTRRAGIHTGELFF
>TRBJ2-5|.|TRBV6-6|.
TGTGCCAGCAGTTACTCGGGGAGGCCAGAGACCCAGTACTTC
CASSYSGRPETQYF
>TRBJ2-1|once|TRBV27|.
TGTGCCAGCAGTGGACGGACACAGCAGTTCTTC
CASSGRTQQFF
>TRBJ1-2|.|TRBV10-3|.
TGTGCCATCAGTACCCCGTCCAGGGGATACAACTATGGCTACACCTTC
CAISTPSRGYNYGYTF
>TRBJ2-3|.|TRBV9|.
TGTGCCAGCAGCTCCCAGACTAGTCTGGATACGCAGTATTTT
CASSSQTSLDTQYF
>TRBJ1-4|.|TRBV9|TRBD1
TGTGCCAGCAGCGCAGGGTTGGGACAGGGGTATGAAAAACTGTTTTTT
CASSAGLGQGYEKLFF
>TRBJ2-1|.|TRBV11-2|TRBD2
TGTGCCAGCAGTTCCGGATCTCTAGCGGGGGGCTTTTACAATGAGCAGTTCTTC
CASSSGSLAGGFYNEQFF
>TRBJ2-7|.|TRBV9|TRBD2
TGTGCCAGCAGCCTCCACGGGGAGCCTAGCGGGACAAGCTACGAGCAGTACTTC
CASSLHGEPSGTSYEQYF
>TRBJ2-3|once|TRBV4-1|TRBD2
TGCGCCAGCAGCCAAGAATGGACTAGCGGGACCTACACAGATACGCAGTATTTT
CASSQEWTSGTYTDTQYF
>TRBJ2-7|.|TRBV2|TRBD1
TGTGCCAGCAGTCTCCGGGACAGGGGCGACGAGCAGTACTTC
CASSLRDRGDEQYF
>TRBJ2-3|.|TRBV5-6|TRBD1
TGTGCCAGCAGCAATCTAGGGACAGGGACAGTAGATACGCAGTATTTT
CASSNLGTGTVDTQYF
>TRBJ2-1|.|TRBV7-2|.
TGTGCCAGCAGCTCCCTCGGCGGAGCAGAATACAATGAGCAGTTCTTC
CASSSLGGAEYNEQFF
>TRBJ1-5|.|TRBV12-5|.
TGTGCTAGTGGTTTGACAGGGTATCAGCCCCAGCATTTT
CASGLTGYQPQHF